The rows below give T cell receptor beta chains drawn from one sample of a study of vaccination and CD4 T cells after COVID-19. TCRdb ran MiXCR on the PCR reads and lists one entry per CDR3 protein. The table has approximately 8,000 distinct CDR3 sequences, roughly 50% seen once; the top ten hold 24%. For these TCRs, the target antigens are not known. The sequenced sample was CD4+ T cells from blood, cultured in vitro. The receptor set was obtained from a human donor in good health. Each CDR3 is given with its conserved first and last residue. D genes are given only for firm matches. Only part of the rows carry a size: once, few, many, or a class if the clone is expanded.

D gene: NA
CDR3 length: 13
J gene: TRBJ2-5
V gene: TRBV20-1
clone size: NA
CDR3 DNA: TGCAGTGCTAGAAACGTGGGAGTGGAGACCCAGTACTTC
CDR3 protein: CSARNVGVETQYF

D gene: NA
CDR3 length: 13
J gene: TRBJ2-3
V gene: TRBV5-1
clone size: NA
CDR3 DNA: TGCGCCAGCAGCTTGGCCCGCACAGATACGCAGTATTTT
CDR3 protein: CASSLARTDTQYF

D gene: TRBD1
CDR3 length: 12
J gene: TRBJ1-4
V gene: TRBV20-1
clone size: NA
CDR3 DNA: TGCAGTGCTAGTGGGACAGTTGGAAAACTGTTTTTT
CDR3 protein: CSASGTVGKLFF

D gene: TRBD1
CDR3 length: 16
J gene: TRBJ2-3
V gene: TRBV7-8
clone size: NA
CDR3 DNA: TGTGCCAGCAGCGCGCGGACAGGCGCAAACACAGATACGCAGTATTTT
CDR3 protein: CASSARTGANTDTQYF

D gene: TRBD1
CDR3 length: 14
J gene: TRBJ2-4
V gene: TRBV11-2
clone size: NA
CDR3 DNA: TGTGCCAGCAGCTTAGGTACAGGGGGTAGGATTCAGTACTTC
CDR3 protein: CASSLGTGGRIQYF

D gene: NA
CDR3 length: 18
J gene: TRBJ2-3
V gene: TRBV6-1
clone size: NA
CDR3 DNA: TGTGCCAGCAGTACCAGAATATGGCAGACTTGGAAGACAGATACGCAGTATTTT
CDR3 protein: CASSTRIWQTWKTDTQYF

D gene: NA
CDR3 length: 14
J gene: TRBJ2-2
V gene: TRBV2
clone size: NA
CDR3 DNA: TGTGCCAGCAGTGAAGGAGGGGGACCCGGGGAGCTGTTTTTT
CDR3 protein: CASSEGGGPGELFF

D gene: TRBD1
CDR3 length: 15
J gene: TRBJ1-6
V gene: TRBV30
clone size: NA
CDR3 DNA: TGTGCCTGGAGTGTAAAGGACAGGGTGAATTCACCCCTCCACTTT
CDR3 protein: CAWSVKDRVNSPLHF

D gene: TRBD2
CDR3 length: 13
J gene: TRBJ2-7
V gene: TRBV5-6
clone size: NA
CDR3 DNA: TGTGCCAGCCACCCTAGCGGGACCTACGAGCAGTACTTC
CDR3 protein: CASHPSGTYEQYF

D gene: NA
CDR3 length: 18
J gene: TRBJ2-3
V gene: TRBV7-7
clone size: NA
CDR3 DNA: TGTGCCAGCAGCTTTTTAGCGAGAGGACGGGAAACCACAGATACGCAGTATTTT
CDR3 protein: CASSFLARGRETTDTQYF

D gene: NA
CDR3 length: 15
J gene: TRBJ2-5
V gene: TRBV7-9
clone size: few
CDR3 DNA: TGTGCCAGCAGCTTCCGGACGGGAGTCGGAGAGACCCAGTACTTC
CDR3 protein: CASSFRTGVGETQYF